This TCR beta chain stems from a study of neurological immune-mediated disorders. The V and J ends lost 4 bases and 3 bases, in that order; junction bases with no gene match: 6. The germline V gene encodes CDR1 SGHRS and CDR2 YFSETQ. The CDR3 consists of 15 residues. The cDNA came from 5'RACE with 10-nucleotide random UMIs. Each CDR3 protein gets one entry after TCRdb re-called the 5' RACE reads with MiXCR. The table shows some 50,000 distinct CDR3 sequences, with about 23% occurring only once. In this sample, this clonotype turned up many times. The chain employs TRBV5-1 and TRBJ1-2; 10 bases match TRBD1. The origin of this receptor is a woman in her 70s in good health. The sequenced sample consisted of PBMCs. The DNA of the CDR3 is TGCGCCAGCAGCGGGACAGGGGTTGCGGACTATGGCTACACCTTC. Its protein is CASSGTGVADYGYTF.